A selection of T cell receptor beta chains follows, all from one sample in a study of CD8 T cells in Susac syndrome. MiXCR was run by TCRdb on the immunoSEQ multiplex PCR reads, yielding one entry per CDR3 protein. The table includes about 300,000 distinct CDR3 sequences, approximately 85% detected once. The sample was CD8+ T cells from PBMCs. These receptors were taken from a human donor with multiple sclerosis. The CDR3 runs from the conserved cysteine through the conserved F or W. D genes are given only for firm matches. Size values are once, few and many counts, or a class for expanded clones, and some rows have none.

NA,TRBV6-5,TRBJ2-1,NA,CASSYTLRQNEQFF,TGTGCCAGCAGTTATACCTTACGTCAGAATGAGCAGTTCTTC
few,TRBV12-3/TRBV12-4,TRBJ1-3,NA,CASSFESSGNTIYF,TGTGCCAGCAGTTTCGAGAGCTCTGGAAACACCATATATTTT
NA,TRBV29-1,TRBJ2-7,NA,CSVELGPGDTGNSYEQYF,TGCAGCGTTGAGTTGGGGCCGGGGGACACAGGTAACTCCTACGAGCAGTACTTC
few,TRBV7-9,TRBJ2-7,TRBD1,CASRGQGNEQYF,TGTGCCAGCAGAGGACAGGGTAACGAGCAGTACTTC
NA,TRBV15,TRBJ2-1,NA,CATSSGFSGTITDEQFF,TGTGCCACCAGCAGTGGGTTCTCAGGGACAATTACAGATGAGCAGTTCTTC
NA,TRBV13,TRBJ1-6,TRBD1,CASSSDRDNSPLHF,TGTGCCAGCAGCTCGGACAGGGATAATTCACCCCTCCACTTT
NA,TRBV19,TRBJ2-5,NA,CASSIGVLGQNQETQYF,TGTGCCAGTAGTATCGGCGTCCTAGGGCAGAATCAAGAGACCCAGTACTTC
NA,TRBV20-1,TRBJ2-3,TRBD2,CSAESGRSTDTQYF,TGCAGTGCTGAAAGCGGGAGAAGCACAGATACGCAGTATTTT
few,TRBV11-2,TRBJ2-2,NA,CASSLEGALGTGELFF,TGTGCCAGCAGCTTAGAGGGAGCGCTAGGCACCGGGGAGCTGTTTTTT
once,TRBV28,TRBJ2-1,TRBD2,CASSILAGGSDNEQFF,TGTGCCAGCAGTATACTAGCGGGAGGCTCTGACAATGAGCAGTTCTTC
NA,TRBV7-9,TRBJ1-5,NA,CASSLGAFNQPQHF,TGTGCCAGCAGCCTAGGCGCGTTCAATCAGCCCCAGCATTTT
once,TRBV7-8,TRBJ1-1,NA,CASSLLGHSNTEAFF,TGTGCCAGCAGCTTATTGGGACACTCGAACACTGAAGCTTTCTTT
NA,TRBV5-1,TRBJ2-7,TRBD1,CASSLGQGVGYEQYF,TGCGCCAGCAGCTTGGGGCAGGGGGTTGGCTACGAGCAGTACTTC
once,TRBV27,TRBJ1-2,NA,CASSPSWAPGGDGYTF,TGTGCCAGCAGTCCATCCTGGGCCCCTGGGGGAGATGGCTACACCTTC
NA,TRBV30,TRBJ1-1,NA,CAWSFSAGTEAFF,TGTGCCTGGAGTTTCTCGGCGGGCACTGAAGCTTTCTTT
NA,TRBV5-6,TRBJ2-7,NA,CASSLEVGNSYEQYF,TGTGCCAGCAGCTTGGAAGTCGGGAACTCCTACGAGCAGTACTTC
NA,TRBV4-3,TRBJ1-1,NA,CASSPGTILAGTEAFF,TGCGCCAGCAGCCCGGGGACAATCCTAGCGGGCACTGAAGCTTTCTTT
NA,TRBV13,TRBJ2-6,NA,CASSSRSGSGHGANVLTF,TGTGCCAGCAGCTCCCGGTCCGGGAGCGGTCATGGGGCCAACGTCCTGACTTTC
NA,TRBV27,TRBJ2-7,NA,CASSPSGPTYEQYF,TGTGCCAGCAGTCCCAGCGGGCCAACCTACGAGCAGTACTTC
NA,TRBV7-3,TRBJ2-3,NA,CASSLLAPSRQGTDTQYF,TGTGCCAGCAGCTTACTTGCCCCCTCCCGCCAGGGAACAGATACGCAGTATTTT
NA,TRBV10-2,TRBJ2-1,NA,CASSDPPREQFF,TGCGCCAGCAGTGATCCCCCCCGGGAGCAGTTCTTC
NA,TRBV3-1,TRBJ2-1,TRBD2,CASSQGPAGGAHEQFF,TGTGCCAGCAGCCAAGGACCAGCGGGAGGTGCCCATGAGCAGTTCTTC